This passage covers 3 T cell receptor beta chains from one sample sequenced in a study of vaccination effects on CD4 cells after COVID-19. Antigens for these TCRs are unknown. Sequencing was preceded by expansion of antigen-specific CD4+ T cells with viral peptide pools in the ViraFEST assay. Following culture for nine to ten days, CD4+ T cells were isolated. The data were produced by immunoSEQ multiplex PCR, yet TCRdb's version contains in-frame clones alone and is incomplete. Seen here are approximately 30,000 clones, about 63% observed once, and the top ten hold 25% to 30%. This sample comprised CD4+ T cells from PBMCs cultured with HCoV-229E spike peptides, obtained before COVID-19 vaccination. Every receptor here comes from a human donor who received a COVID-19 vaccine.

The chain combines TRBV15 with TRBJ1-2; unclear D gene. Trimming pared 0 bases from V and 1 base from J, leaving 12 bases between. The CDR3 consists of 16 residues. Germline V gene sequence: CDR1 LNHNV, CDR2 YYDKDF (reference sequence). As DNA, the CDR3 is TGTGCCACCAGCAGAGATCTCGACTCCCTTAACTATGGCTACACCTTC. Translated: CATSRDLDSLNYGYTF.

In its sample, this clone ranks as medium-sized. This chain uses TRBV7-9 with TRBJ1-6; D unclear. The CDR3 is 14 residues long. Germline CDR1 and CDR2: SEHNR and FQNEAQ (reference sequence). V shed 3 bases and J shed 4 bases, with 7 bases lying between them. The CDR3 bases are TGTGCCAGCAGCTTGGGGAATTATAATTCACCCCTCCACTTT. Protein sequence: CASSLGNYNSPLHF.

The chain uses TRBV6-1 and TRBJ2-2, with D uncertain. The CDR3 extends over 14 amino acids. Between the trimmed V and J ends, which lost 1 base and 4 bases, there was a span of 7 bases. CDR1 and CDR2 from the germline V gene are MNHNS and SASEGT. The CDR3: CASSEVEFTGELFF. The CDR3 region has the DNA TGTGCCAGCAGTGAAGTTGAGTTCACCGGGGAGCTGTTTTTT.